This entry is about one T cell receptor beta chain. The germline V gene has CDR1 LGHDT and CDR2 YNNKEL (reference sequence). The CDR3 has 13 residues. Trimming left V 1 base short and J 6 bases short, with 10 bases between. This sample stems from a study of blood T cell repertoires in COVID-19. Study-wide context: Both acute and convalescent COVID-19 samples were obtained from the United States, Italy and Spain. T cells, B-cell-depleted T cells, or PBMCs provided the cDNA or gDNA that served as material.

Source study methods: Amplified reference gene primers provided the basis for estimating nucleated cell counts. Using immunoSEQ multiplex PCR, the repertoire was profiled, and TCRdb retains in-frame clones only, with some absent. V and J calls and clone size follow that table, whereas D and trimming were derived from the DNA. Of roughly 90,000 clones in the sample, roughly 88% are singletons; the top ten hold approximately 1.6%. V is TRBV3-1 (or the pseudogene TRBV3-2) and J is TRBJ2-7; perhaps TRBD2 as D (5 bases). The sequence was obtained from a human donor with active COVID-19. The donor label of this sample is uncertain. The sample consisted of peripheral blood. The CDR3 protein is CASSQGAEAEQYF. As DNA, the CDR3 is TGTGCCAGCAGCCAAGGGGCGGAGGCCGAGCAGTACTTC.